A selection of T cell receptor beta chains follows, all from one sample in a study of blood T cells in healthy people across ages. One entry per CDR3 protein results from TCRdb running MiXCR on the 5' RACE reads. The table lists approximately 1.5 million distinct CDR3 sequences, 40% to 45% of them singletons. Source material: blood. Receptor source: a young woman in good health. Both conserved end residues are part of each CDR3. A D gene is named only where the DNA matches it firmly. Clone size is given for some rows only: seen once, a few or many times, or a class if the clone is expanded.

J gene: TRBJ2-1
V gene: TRBV6-2/TRBV6-3
clone size: NA
D gene: NA
CDR3 DNA: TGTGCCAGCAGTTACTTTCCAGGGTCCTACAATGAGCAGTTCTTC
CDR3 protein: CASSYFPGSYNEQFF

J gene: TRBJ2-1
V gene: TRBV29-1
clone size: once
D gene: TRBD1
CDR3 DNA: TGCAGCGTTGAAGATCCTCGGGACAGGGGGTACTACAATGAGCAGTTCTTC
CDR3 protein: CSVEDPRDRGYYNEQFF

J gene: TRBJ1-2
V gene: TRBV6-6
clone size: few
D gene: NA
CDR3 DNA: TGTGCCAGCAGGGGGGACATCGAGGGCTACACCTTC
CDR3 protein: CASRGDIEGYTF

J gene: TRBJ1-2
V gene: TRBV6-5
clone size: NA
D gene: NA
CDR3 DNA: TGTGCCAGCAGTTACGGGTCCGACTATGGCTACACCTTC
CDR3 protein: CASSYGSDYGYTF

J gene: TRBJ2-6
V gene: TRBV7-9
clone size: NA
D gene: NA
CDR3 DNA: TGTGCCAGCAGCTTAGCGGAACTCCGCTCTGGGGCCAACGTCCTGACTTTC
CDR3 protein: CASSLAELRSGANVLTF

J gene: TRBJ1-1
V gene: TRBV20-1
clone size: few
D gene: NA
CDR3 DNA: TGCAGTGCTAGACCCCAGGAGATGAACACTGAAGCTTTCTTT
CDR3 protein: CSARPQEMNTEAFF

J gene: TRBJ2-5
V gene: TRBV6-2/TRBV6-3
clone size: NA
D gene: TRBD1
CDR3 DNA: TGTGCCAGCAGTTCCTCCGGGACAGTGACCCAAGAGACCCAGTACTTC
CDR3 protein: CASSSSGTVTQETQYF

J gene: TRBJ1-2
V gene: TRBV5-1
clone size: NA
D gene: TRBD1
CDR3 DNA: TGCGCCAGCGGCTTGGGGACAGTGAACTATGGCTACACCTTC
CDR3 protein: CASGLGTVNYGYTF

J gene: TRBJ2-7
V gene: TRBV7-2
clone size: few
D gene: TRBD2
CDR3 DNA: TGTGCCAGCAGCTCCTACGCGTCGGGCGGGGGGGACACCTACGAGCAGTACTTC
CDR3 protein: CASSSYASGGGDTYEQYF

J gene: TRBJ2-7
V gene: TRBV25-1
clone size: NA
D gene: NA
CDR3 DNA: TGTGCCAGCAGTGACTACGCAGGTAGAATCGCCGAGCAGTACTTC
CDR3 protein: CASSDYAGRIAEQYF

J gene: TRBJ1-1
V gene: TRBV24-1
clone size: few
D gene: NA
CDR3 DNA: TGTGCCACCAGAGGTGACACTGAAGCTTTCTTT
CDR3 protein: CATRGDTEAFF